What follows is one T cell receptor beta chain and its context. The data were taken from a study of T-cell reconstitution after alpha-beta-depleted transplantation in children. The CDR3 length is 16 residues. After removal of 4 bases from V and 7 bases from J, the junction contained 11 bases not matched to a gene. From germline, CDR1 is MNHEY and CDR2 SMNVEV (reference sequence). Unique molecular identifiers were incorporated when the TCRbeta library was constructed. TCRdb processed the PCR reads anew with MiXCR; each CDR3 protein has one entry. The sample lists around 370,000 distinct CDR3 sequences, about 9.4% seen once, with 2% to 2.5% in the top ten.

This chain connects TRBV27 to TRBJ1-5, with 9 bases lining up with TRBD1. The source of this sequence is a human donor who donated a stem cell graft to a child with acute lymphoblastic leukemia. Sample: PBMCs from the stem cell graft donor, taken from the stem cell graft. CDR3 sequence (DNA): TGTGCCAGCAGTTCCTCGGGACAGGGAGGGATACAGCCCCAGCATTTT. It specifies CASSSSGQGGIQPQHF.